This TCR beta chain was identified during a study of shared clonotypes between healthy human individuals. Turning to the study itself: CD4 naive and CD4 memory each took three plates per donor, while CD8 naive took two and CD8 memory one.

V dropped 1 base and J dropped 7 bases, with 4 bases sitting between them. Germline V CDR1 and CDR2: SGHTA, FQGNSA. The CDR3 runs to 11 residues. HIV-negative, healthy adults without recent acute infections or vaccinations were the donors. This clone occurred once. It was across several immunoSEQ plates that each subset's genomic DNA was evenly split. In the source study's methods: Filtering differed since immunoSEQ provided only junctions, with no quality scores. Here immunoSEQ multiplex PCR was the method, and the copy in TCRdb shows in-frame clones only, minus some. The DNA gave D and trimming, while V, J and clone size come from that table. This table has about 2.3 million clones, around 90% appearing once.

The sequenced sample consisted of naive CD4+ T cells from PBMCs. Subset in this sample: CD45RA+ positively selected. This clonotype originated in a man aged 18 to 29 in good health. Some clones in this sample may be carry-over from other donors' samples. The genes are TRBV7-2 and TRBJ1-1; no clear D. CDR3 bases: TGTGCCAGCAGCTTAGTCATTGAAGCTTTCTTT. It encodes CASSLVIEAFF.